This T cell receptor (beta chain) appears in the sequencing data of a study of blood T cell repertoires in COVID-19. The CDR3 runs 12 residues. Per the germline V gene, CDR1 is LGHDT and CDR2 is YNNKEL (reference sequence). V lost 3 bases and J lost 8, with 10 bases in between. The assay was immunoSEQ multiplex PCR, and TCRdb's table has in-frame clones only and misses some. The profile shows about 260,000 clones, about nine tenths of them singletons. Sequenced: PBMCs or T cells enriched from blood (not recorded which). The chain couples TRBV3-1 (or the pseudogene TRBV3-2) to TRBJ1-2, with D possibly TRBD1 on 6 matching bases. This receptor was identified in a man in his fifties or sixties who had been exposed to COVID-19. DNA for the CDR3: TGTGCCAGCAGCCAGGGGGCGTTCGGCTACACCTTC. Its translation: CASSQGAFGYTF.